This entry describes one T cell receptor (beta chain). Here immunoSEQ multiplex PCR was the method, and the copy in TCRdb shows in-frame clones only, minus some. The profile covers fewer than 50,000 clones, with around nine tenths appearing a single time and 0.65% to 0.9% taken by the ten largest. The sample comes from a study of control samples from healthy donors and cancer patients. Sample: PBMCs. This TCR derives from a man in his thirties or forties with colorectal cancer.

The CDR3: CASSLVGGDTQYF. The CDR3 DNA reads TGTGCCAGCAGTTTGGTGGGGGGGGATACGCAGTATTTT. This sequence joins TRBV12-3 or TRBV12-4 and TRBJ2-3; 7 nucleotides match TRBD2. The CDR3 covers 13 residues. V shed 3 bases and J 6 bases; nucleotides not matched to a gene: 3.